These T cell receptor beta chains were read from a single sample in a study of T-cell reconstitution after alpha-beta-depleted transplantation in children. TCRdb recomputed calls from the PCR reads with MiXCR, one row per CDR3 protein. The sample comprises around 670,000 distinct CDR3 sequences, around 13% of which are singletons, and 0.79% rests with the top ten. Sequencing used PBMCs, obtained before TCRalphabeta/CD19-depleted stem cell transplant. Every receptor here comes from a girl aged 2-10 years with congenital amegakaryocytic thrombocytopenia, due to receive a stem cell transplant. The CDR3 runs from the conserved cysteine through the conserved F or W. The D gene is left open where the match is weak. Some rows have no size entry. The others give once, few or many, or a class for an expanded clone.

cdr3_nt,cdr3_aa,v_call,clone_size,d_call,j_call
TGCGCCAGCAGCGCTGTGACTCCTACTCCCTACAATGAGCAGTTCTTC,CASSAVTPTPYNEQFF,TRBV5-1,many,.,TRBJ2-1
TGCAGTGCTCTAGCGGGCTTCAATGAGCAGTTCTTC,CSALAGFNEQFF,TRBV20-1,many,TRBD2,TRBJ2-1
TGCAGCGCCTCCCGGACAGGGGGAACCCTGGAGCAGTTCTTC,CSASRTGGTLEQFF,TRBV29-1,few,TRBD1,TRBJ2-1
TGCAGTGCAGACGACCCGGGACTAGCAGACGAGCAGTACTTC,CSADDPGLADEQYF,TRBV20-1,.,TRBD2,TRBJ2-7
TGTGCCAGCAGCCAGCCGTCGGACCTCCCATACACAGATACGCAGTATTTT,CASSQPSDLPYTDTQYF,TRBV3-1,once,.,TRBJ2-3
TGTGCCAGTAGACGGGGTGGAATCACTGAAGCTTTCTTT,CASRRGGITEAFF,TRBV19,few,.,TRBJ1-1
TGCAGTGCTCCCCCTAAGCGGGAGGGCCTGGATACGCAGTATTTT,CSAPPKREGLDTQYF,TRBV20-1,many,TRBD2,TRBJ2-3
TGTGCCAGCAGTATCTCATCTTTGGGACAGGAGTACTCCTACGAGCAGTACTTC,CASSISSLGQEYSYEQYF,TRBV12-3/TRBV12-4,many,TRBD1,TRBJ2-7
TGCGCCAGCAGCTTGGAGCCAGGAGGCGCTGAAGCTTTCTTT,CASSLEPGGAEAFF,TRBV5-1,many,.,TRBJ1-1
TGCGCCAGCAGCTTTAGACGGAAGGGCACAGATACGCAGTATTTT,CASSFRRKGTDTQYF,TRBV5-1,few,.,TRBJ2-3
TGTGCCACCAGCAGAGTTTTAGGACAGCAGCAGTTCTTC,CATSRVLGQQQFF,TRBV15,.,.,TRBJ2-1
TGTGCCAGCAGCCGAGGGACTTTAAGGCTAAACATTCAGTACTTC,CASSRGTLRLNIQYF,TRBV7-9,many,.,TRBJ2-4
TGCAGTGCTACTCTGGGGGGCGCAAACACTGAAGCTTTCTTC,CSATLGGANTEAFF,TRBV20-1,.,.,TRBJ1-1
TGCGCCAGCAGCCAATCCCTCCAGGGGTACACTGAAGCTTTCTTT,CASSQSLQGYTEAFF,TRBV4-1,many,.,TRBJ1-1
TGTGCCAGCAGTGAGACTTCCTCTGGAAACACCATATATTTT,CASSETSSGNTIYF,TRBV12-3/TRBV12-4,.,.,TRBJ1-3
TGTGCCACCAGTGATTTAGTCCGTCAAGATTCACCCCTCCACTTT,CATSDLVRQDSPLHF,TRBV24-1,many,.,TRBJ1-6